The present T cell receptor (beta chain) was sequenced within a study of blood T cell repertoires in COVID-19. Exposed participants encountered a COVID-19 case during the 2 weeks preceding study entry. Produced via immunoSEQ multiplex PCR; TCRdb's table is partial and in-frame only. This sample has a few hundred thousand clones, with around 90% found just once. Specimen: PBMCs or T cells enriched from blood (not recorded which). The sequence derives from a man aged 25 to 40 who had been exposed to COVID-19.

The CDR3 protein is CASSQDPAGGLNEQFF. CDR3 sequence (DNA): TGTGCCAGCAGCCAAGATCCAGCGGGGGGGCTCAATGAGCAGTTCTTC. The chain uses TRBV4-2 and TRBJ2-1; 10 bases fit TRBD2. The CDR3 loop spans 16 amino acids. Trimming took 0 bases from V and 6 from J; bases not matched to a gene: 5. Germline values: CDR1 LGHNA, CDR2 YNFKEQ.